These T cell receptor beta chains were read from a single sample in a study of graft-versus-host responses after intestinal transplantation. Profiled with immunoSEQ multiplex PCR; TCRdb holds only in-frame clones, not every one. The data contain roughly 10,000 clones, roughly a third of them singletons. Here the sequenced sample was alloreactive CD8+ T cells from a mixed lymphocyte reaction culture, taken before intestinal transplant. These receptors all stem from a human patient who received an intestinal transplant. CDR3s include the opening cysteine and the closing phenylalanine or tryptophan.

TRBV2	CASSDPGTEKETQYF
TRBV5-6	CASSKTSGLTDTQYF
TRBV30	CAWSARAGFNEKLFF
TRBV4-1	CASSQGQGPYNEQFF
TRBV27	CASSLSGAYEQYF
TRBV7-8	CASSLVPGGPHEQFF
TRBV15	CATSRPDRTWCGNQPQHF
TRBV6-4	CASSDTSSPTDTQYF
TRBV27	CASGPGTSGSKGPYEQYF
TRBV27	CASRLQGSYNEQFF
TRBV29-1	CSATDSLYEQYF
TRBV7-8	CASSLTGTGNEQYF
TRBV7-9	CASSPRDRGTGANVLTF
TRBV30	CAWSVTGETQYF
TRBV28	CASSSPLTSGNYYEQYF
TRBV28	CASSPSTGGSTDTQYF
TRBV7-9	CASSLALGTEQYF
TRBV6-5	CASSYSPGGSQETQYF
TRBV5-1	CASSPPGQGANTEAFF
TRBV11-2	CASSSGLAGEQYF
TRBV6-5	CASSYNSLEQYF
TRBV25-1	CASSEGGANTEAFF
TRBV4-1	CASSQSPSGGGATDTQYF
TRBV2	CASTTGAYNEQFF
TRBV4-1	CASSQEVGGGNYGYTF
TRBV2	CASSVIRRANQPQHF
TRBV27	CASSLTSGRNNEQFF
TRBV28	CASSQADITYEQYF
TRBV15	CATSSPPTGNTEAFF
TRBV27	CASSPLSRGELFF
TRBV7-3	CASSLRPHYGYTF
TRBV6-5	CASSDGGLDGYTF
TRBV27	CASSLTAGTGIYEQYF
TRBV7-6	CASSGLLADNEQFF
TRBV9	CASSGGTSGYRPGETQYF
TRBV6-5	CASSYGTGLKAFF
TRBV27	CASSPYLVRPPQYF
TRBV6-1	CASREGTGGTEAFF
TRBV7-6	CASSLEFSEQYF